This T cell receptor beta chain was obtained from a study of cytomegalovirus exposure and HLA in healthy donors. Germline trimming cut 5 bases from V and 5 bases from J; bases unmatched to any gene: 5. The germline gives CDR1 MNHNY, CDR2 SVGAGI (reference sequence). The CDR3 loop spans 15 amino acids. The study, taken as a whole, reports: Another analysis was done later, and it associated approximately 18,000 TCR beta sequences with HLA alleles at 0.05 false discovery rate. One variant, a missense change in DCLRE1C, was linked in a later analysis to TCR beta V- and J-gene trimming.

Both 60 Vbeta primers and 13 Jbeta primers went into the PCR. This table comes from immunoSEQ multiplex PCR, and its TCRdb copy is limited to in-frame clones, with some not included. The repertoire consists of around 130,000 clones, with approximately 80% occurring once and the leading ten covering 1%. With regard to this clone: Its antigen is as yet unknown.

Specimen: PBMCs. The TCR sequence derives from a middle-aged man in good health and CMV-seronegative. The chain carries TRBV6-6 and TRBJ1-5; 11 bases match TRBD1. Here the CDR3 reads CASSRTGGSDQPQHF. The CDR3 DNA reads as TGTGCCAGCAGTAGGACAGGGGGCTCGGATCAGCCCCAGCATTTT.